This is a list of T cell receptor beta chains from one sample in a study of control samples from healthy donors and cancer patients. Assay used: immunoSEQ multiplex PCR; TCRdb lists only in-frame clones, some missing. Seen here are 45,000 to 60,000 clones, around 94% observed once, and the top ten hold 3.5% to 4%. The sequenced sample was blood. The receptors derive from a man aged 30 to 45 in good health. Each CDR3 is given without its conserved first and last residue.

j_call v_call cdr3_aa
TRBJ2-7 TRBV2 ASSVGTGAEQY
TRBJ1-2 TRBV6-5 ASSIGGGYGYT
TRBJ2-3 TRBV5-4 ASSLPLTGDTQY
TRBJ1-1 TRBV18 ASSRDRAWGTEAF
TRBJ1-5 TRBV6-5 ASADRGFADQPQH
TRBJ1-6 TRBV7-9 ASSISYRSSYNSPLH
TRBJ1-1 TRBV7-3 ASGGDRFINTEAF
TRBJ2-7 TRBV6-2/TRBV6-3 ASSYSREVQGAKLYEQY
TRBJ2-3 TRBV25-1 ASKLGLSDTQY
TRBJ1-1 TRBV6-6 ASSNRAPRNTEAF
TRBJ1-2 TRBV7-2 ASSLAVTGGYT
TRBJ2-5 TRBV9 ASSVSGVRETQY
TRBJ1-1 TRBV6-4 ASSPEENTEAF
TRBJ1-5 TRBV28 ASSLGNQPQH
TRBJ1-2 TRBV7-2 ASSLWALTNYGYT
TRBJ1-5 TRBV20-1 SASTRDIGQPQH
TRBJ1-5 TRBV19 ASRRTGDGNQPQH
TRBJ1-2 TRBV20-1 SPRAGHYT
TRBJ2-5 TRBV19 ASSITGAETQY
TRBJ2-7 TRBV7-2 ASSPGVAYEQY
TRBJ1-1 TRBV5-1 ASSLVRTENTEAF
TRBJ2-2 TRBV5-1 ASRRDGTGELF
TRBJ2-7 TRBV6-5 ASSYGPRGGFYEQY
TRBJ2-2 TRBV9 ASSVGGGVTGELF
TRBJ1-1 TRBV6-1 ASSETDRGWTEAF
TRBJ2-7 TRBV9 ASSVGGGQTYEQY
TRBJ2-3 TRBV9 ASSLERTDTQY
TRBJ1-5 TRBV7-9 ASSLDSFNQPQH
TRBJ1-1 TRBV27 ASSFQVLTEAF
TRBJ1-5 TRBV2 ASSLAWEQSNQPQH
TRBJ1-1 TRBV11-2 ASTPGPTNTEAF
TRBJ1-1 TRBV7-9 ASSRDREAF
TRBJ1-2 TRBV9 ASSFSDGYT
TRBJ2-1 TRBV7-3 ASSWVAAFHNEQF
TRBJ2-7 TRBV29-1 SVEKLDNEQY
TRBJ2-3 TRBV7-3 ASSQDTDTQY
TRBJ2-5 TRBV19 ASSPQGWETQY
TRBJ2-5 TRBV12-3/TRBV12-4 ASSSLGETQY
TRBJ1-5 TRBV30 AWSSGTSNQPQH
TRBJ2-1 TRBV24-1 ATSDRLAGGRKYNEQF
TRBJ1-2 TRBV30 AWRRDRANYGYT
TRBJ1-6 TRBV11-3 ASSLGGQGNSPLH
TRBJ2-7 TRBV30 AWSVGQGEYEQY
TRBJ2-1 TRBV5-5 ASSLETGFSYNEQF
TRBJ1-1 TRBV23-1 ASSRPDPQLLSF
TRBJ2-7 TRBV3-1/TRBV3-2 ASSPTADEQY
TRBJ2-7 TRBV27 ASSSIGSLLGYEQY
TRBJ1-3 TRBV18 ASSPQIAKTRGTGNTIY
TRBJ1-4 TRBV3-1/TRBV3-2 ASSRAGGGNEKLF
TRBJ1-4 TRBV5-4 ASSQASRGGPNEKLF
TRBJ1-5 TRBV2 ASSQGGSNQPQH
TRBJ2-2 TRBV7-2 ASSPANTGELF
TRBJ1-2 TRBV19 ASSILTPLGGYT
TRBJ2-4 TRBV4-1 ASSNPGTKNIQY
TRBJ1-2 TRBV7-9 ASSLRSIGQGYYGYT